The 20 T cell receptor beta chains presented below share a single source sample, sequenced in a study of T cells in Graves' hyperthyroidism and ophthalmopathy. Amplification of TCR beta CDR3 regions was performed using RNA transcripts as template. The HTBI primer set drove a first-round RT-PCR of the TCR CDR3. Each CDR3 protein is one row after TCRdb ran MiXCR on the multiplex PCR reads. Of fewer than 250,000 distinct CDR3 sequences listed, 16% are singletons. The sequencing input was blood. The receptors come from a woman aged 18-29 years with Graves' ophthalmopathy.

This clonotype was counted at least ten times. The chain couples TRBV20-1 to TRBJ1-1; no definite D call. This CDR3 contains 13 residues. Germline loops: CDR1 DFQATT, CDR2 SNEGSKA (reference sequence). Trimming stripped 1 base from V and 4 bases from J, with 10 bases between. The CDR3 spells CSARGSESTEAFF. The CDR3 DNA is TGCAGTGCTAGAGGGTCGGAGAGCACTGAAGCTTTCTTT.

This clonotype was seen a few times. This sequence may be a read error, since a much larger clone differs from it by one base. The J gene is TRBJ1-1, the V gene TRBV5-1, with D unclear. CDR1 and CDR2 (germline): SGHRS, YFSETQ. The CDR3 runs to 14 residues. The CDR3 bases are TGCGCCGGCAGCTTCAACTTACTGAACACTGAAGCTTTCTTT. This gives the protein CAGSFNLLNTEAFF.

This chain links TRBV2 with TRBJ1-2; 12 nucleotides match TRBD1. Germline lookup yields CDR1 SNHLY and CDR2 FYNNEI. V was clipped by 4 bases and J by 4 bases; unmatched bases: 10. The CDR3 totals 17 residues. The CDR3 DNA follows: TGTGCCAGCAGTGGATTTACGGGGACAGGGGGCCTCTATGGCTACACCTTC. It specifies CASSGFTGTGGLYGYTF.

This clonotype was observed at least ten times. The chain combines TRBV29-1 with TRBJ2-7, with D possibly matching TRBD1 (5 bases). Germline loops: CDR1 SQVTM, CDR2 ANQGSEA. V was shortened by 5 bases and J by 3 bases, with 20 bases between the two germline ends. The CDR3 extends over 15 amino acids. CDR3 nucleotides: TGCAGCGTTACCACGTTAGGGGCAGGCGTCTACGAGCAGTACTTC. It encodes CSVTTLGAGVYEQYF.

This clonotype occurred many times. The V gene is TRBV7-9, the J gene TRBJ2-3; no clear D gene. The CDR3 contains 15 residues. V lost 5 bases to trimming and J lost 2 bases, with 14 bases between them. CDR1 is SEHNR, CDR2 FQNEAQ, per germline (reference sequence). CDR3 protein: CASSKLRPLTDTQYF. In DNA form, the CDR3 reads TGTGCCAGCAGCAAGTTACGGCCCCTCACAGATACGCAGTATTTT. The full variable domain, in which reference TRBV7-9 and TRBJ2-3 provide the parts outside the CDR3, is DTGVSQNPRHKITKRGQNVTFRCDPISEHNRLYWYRQTLGQGPEFLTYFQNEAQLEKSRLLSDRFSAERPKGSFSTLEIQRTEQGDSAMYLCASSKLRPLTDTQYFGPGTRLTVL.

Many counts were recorded for this clonotype. V and J are TRBV7-9 and TRBJ2-3; TRBD2 matches 13 bases. CDR1 is SEHNR and CDR2 is FQNEAQ in the germline V gene (reference sequence). The CDR3 totals 15 residues. V gave up 2 bases and J gave up 5 bases; unmatched junction bases: 1. CDR3 sequence: CASSLRTSGGDTQYF. In nucleotides, the CDR3 is TGTGCCAGCAGCTTAAGGACTAGCGGGGGAGATACGCAGTATTTT.

There are many counts of this clonotype. The rearrangement links TRBV27 to TRBJ2-3, with TRBD1 as a possible D gene (6 bases). The CDR3 runs to 17 residues. CDR1 and CDR2 from the germline V gene are MNHEY and SMNVEV (reference sequence). V lost 0 bases and J 5 bases, leaving 18 bases between the germline ends. CDR3 sequence: CASSLSLQGPKVDTQYF. The CDR3 DNA reads TGTGCCAGCAGTTTATCGTTACAGGGTCCTAAGGTAGATACGCAGTATTTT.

This clonotype has a handful of counts. This chain connects TRBV9 to TRBJ2-5; TRBD2 aligns across 10 bases. This CDR3 contains 15 residues. V lost 4 bases to trimming and J lost 5 bases; unmatched junction nucleotides: 8. Germline V gives CDR1 SGDLS, CDR2 YYNGEE. The CDR3 DNA reads as TGTGCCAGCAGCTCTCTAGCGGGGGAGGGCGAGACCCAGTACTTC. Its translation is CASSSLAGEGETQYF.

This clonotype was seen repeatedly, ten times or more. The chain combines TRBV4-2 with TRBJ1-2, with 7 nucleotides matching TRBD1. Unmatched junction bases numbered 4, after V lost 4 bases and J lost 2 bases. This CDR3 is 14 amino acids long. Looked up from germline, CDR1 is LGHNA and CDR2 is YNFKEQ. The CDR3 spells CASSLETGNYGYTF. CDR3 DNA sequence: TGTGCCAGCAGCCTGGAGACAGGGAACTATGGCTACACCTTC.

There are many counts of this clonotype. The chain combines TRBV30 with TRBJ2-7; D perhaps matches TRBD1 (5 bases). The V gene lost 2 bases and the J gene lost 3 bases, with 8 bases spanning the gap. This CDR3 has 12 amino acids. The germline V gene has CDR1 GTSNPN and CDR2 SVGIG (reference sequence). The CDR3 is CAWSLQGYEQYF. CDR3 DNA sequence: TGTGCCTGGAGTCTCCAGGGCTACGAGCAGTACTTC.

This clonotype was found many times. The rearrangement links TRBV7-3 to TRBJ2-1, with a tentative D call TRBD2 (6 bases). This CDR3 region has 15 residues. Germline CDR1 and CDR2: SGHTA and FQGTGA. V shed 0 bases and J shed 5 bases, with 11 bases lying between them. This CDR3 reads CASSLTGTSHNEQFF. CDR3 nucleotide sequence: TGTGCCAGCAGCTTAACGGGAACTAGCCACAATGAGCAGTTCTTC.

Comments on this clonotype: This may be a read error: a much more frequent sequence differs by one nucleotide. The chain links TRBV15 to TRBJ2-3, with a tentative D call TRBD1 (5 bases). Germline CDR1 is LNHNV and CDR2 is YYDKDF (reference sequence). The length of the CDR3 is 15 residues. This CDR3 reads CVTSRAWASTDTQYF. CDR3 DNA sequence: TGTGTCACCAGCAGGGCGTGGGCCAGCACAGATACGCAGTATTTT.

CDR3 sequence reads: CASSSSGGWTEAFF. For the CDR3, the DNA is TGTGCCAGCAGTTCCTCAGGGGGCTGGACTGAAGCTTTCTTT. The rearrangement links TRBV2 to TRBJ1-1; 8 bases line up with TRBD1. V was pared by 5 bases and J by 5 bases, with 7 bases of the junction left unmatched. Per the germline V gene, CDR1 is SNHLY and CDR2 is FYNNEI. This CDR3 is 14 amino acids long. Using reference TRBV2 and TRBJ1-1 for the parts outside the CDR3, the full variable domain is EPEVTQTPSHQVTQMGQEVILRCVPISNHLYFYWYRQILGQKVEFLVSFYNNEISEKSEIFDDQFSVERPDGSNFTLKIRSTKLEDSAMYFCASSSSGGWTEAFFGQGTRLTVV.

This clonotype was observed once. This sequence joins TRBV7-2 and TRBJ1-2, with 8 bases lining up with TRBD1. The CDR3 covers 15 residues. J lost 4 bases, V lost 2 bases, and 6 bases had no gene match. Germline CDR1 and CDR2: SGHTA and FQGNSA. The CDR3 region is CASSLPATGVYGYTF. The CDR3, as DNA: TGTGCCAGCAGCTTACCCGCGACAGGGGTCTATGGCTACACCTTC.

With respect to this clonotype: An end of the junction differs from the germline gene, which may be a read error. The rearrangement links TRBV9 to TRBJ2-3, with 9 bases aligning to TRBD2. CDR3 length equals 17 residues. Germline V gene data show CDR1 as SGDLS and CDR2 as YYNGEE. DNA of the CDR3: TGTGCCGGCAGCGTAGCTACAGGGCTAGCGGGAACGGGTACGCAGTATTTT. Its protein product is CAGSVATGLAGTGTQYF.

This clonotype was seen ten or more times. The chain carries TRBV11-2 and TRBJ2-7; tentatively, D is TRBD1 (5 bases). The germline V gene encodes CDR1 SGHAT and CDR2 FQNNGV. The CDR3 spans 13 residues. V was shortened by 6 bases and J by 3 bases, with 12 bases between the two germline ends. CDR3 residues: CASRNRRNYEQYF. The CDR3 DNA sequence: TGTGCCAGCAGAAACAGGAGAAACTACGAGCAGTACTTC.

Many counts were recorded for this clonotype. The genes are TRBV27 and TRBJ2-1; 8 bases align to TRBD2. With V trimmed by 3 bases and J by 3 bases, 7 bases remained unmatched. CDR1 is MNHEY and CDR2 is SMNVEV in the germline V gene (reference sequence). The CDR3 extends over 16 amino acids. CDR3 protein: CASSLGPLAGYNEQFF. CDR3 nucleotides: TGTGCCAGCAGTTTGGGACCCCTAGCGGGCTACAATGAGCAGTTCTTC.

Many counts were recorded for this clonotype. The chain is built from TRBV29-1 and TRBJ2-3; D might be TRBD1 (5 bases). Germline V gene lookup returns CDR1 SQVTM and CDR2 ANQGSEA. The CDR3 runs to 16 residues. Trimming shortened V by 3 bases and J by 0 bases, and 16 bases separated the two germline ends. This CDR3 reads CSVDSRQPASTDTQYF. The CDR3 DNA sequence: TGCAGCGTTGATTCAAGACAGCCAGCTAGCACAGATACGCAGTATTTT.

The J gene is TRBJ1-2, the V gene TRBV5-8, with 7 bases matching TRBD1. Losses at the gene ends were 3 bases for V and 1 base for J; bases not matched to a gene: 6. The CDR3 covers 15 residues. Germline CDR1 SGHTS, CDR2 YDEGEE. In DNA, the CDR3 is TGTGCCAGCAGCTGGATAACAGGGGTTAACTATGGCTACACCTTC. Protein sequence: CASSWITGVNYGYTF.

This clonotype occurred many times. The V call is TRBV10-3, the J call TRBJ2-3, with 10 positions matching TRBD1. Germline V lookup: CDR1 ENHRY, CDR2 SYGVKD. After removal of 2 bases from V and 0 bases from J, the junction contained 5 bases not matched to a gene. The CDR3 spans 17 residues. The CDR3 here is CAISELRTGGSTDTQYF. The CDR3 bases are TGTGCCATCAGTGAGCTTAGGACAGGGGGAAGCACAGATACGCAGTATTTT.